This T cell receptor (beta chain) originates from a study of cytomegalovirus exposure and HLA in healthy donors. Study at large: The approximately 120 million unique TCR beta sequences, from around 200 million T cells, were found by an earlier analysis. Study-wide results and limits: For cytomegalovirus status, the classifier reportedly gave diagnoses with high specificity and sensitivity. Cytomegalovirus-associated TCR beta chains were listed, numbering over 150.

This clone has just a few counts. Its target is unknown. The PCR had 60 Vbeta and 13 Jbeta primers. Measured with immunoSEQ multiplex PCR; TCRdb has only the in-frame clones, and not every one. The data hold about 160,000 clones, with over 60% observed a single time. Source material: PBMCs. The clonotype comes from a woman aged 25 to 45 in good health and CMV-seronegative.

This CDR3 is CASTIGSAGGTHEQYF. CDR3 DNA sequence: TGTGCCAGCACCATAGGGTCTGCGGGGGGTACCCACGAGCAGTACTTC. The rearrangement joins TRBV7-6 to TRBJ2-7, with 8 bases lining up with TRBD2. V lost 7 bases and J lost 5; bases outside the gene matches: 16. There are 16 residues in the CDR3. CDR1 and CDR2 from the germline V gene are SGHVS and FNYEAQ.